The rows below give T cell receptor beta chains drawn from one sample of a study of Ad26.COV2.S vaccination and SARS-CoV-2 variants. Clones were read by immunoSEQ multiplex PCR, and TCRdb kept only the in-frame ones, dropping some. The sample carries around 300,000 clones, 86% recorded once. Source: peripheral blood, taken in a trial of Ad26.COV2.S vaccine versus placebo. These receptors came from a person between 18 and 59 years old who received the Ad26.COV2.S COVID-19 vaccine or a placebo. Both conserved end residues are part of each CDR3. Fields, in order: D gene, J gene, clone size, V gene, CDR3 DNA, CDR3 protein. The D gene is left open where the match is weak. Expanded clones are given a class, and other clones once, few, many or no size at all.

>TRBD2|TRBJ2-1|-|TRBV7-6
TGTGCCAGCAGCTTAGCGATACAGCGGGAGGGCCAGTTAGGCAATGAGCAGTTCTTC
CASSLAIQREGQLGNEQFF
>-|TRBJ1-2|-|TRBV4-1
TGCGCCAGCAGCCAAGGCCGGGGGGGGAAACTTAATGGCTACACCTTC
CASSQGRGGKLNGYTF
>-|TRBJ2-7|-|TRBV7-2
TGTGCCAGCAGCTCCCCCGAGGACGGCTACGAGCAGTACTTC
CASSSPEDGYEQYF
>TRBD1|TRBJ1-6|-|TRBV6-5
TGTGCCAGCAGTTACGAGCGGGACAGGGTGGATTCACCCCTCCACTTT
CASSYERDRVDSPLHF
>TRBD1|TRBJ1-2|-|TRBV28
TGTGCCAGCATCCCACAAGGGACAGCCTATGGCTACACCTTC
CASIPQGTAYGYTF
>-|TRBJ1-1|once|TRBV9
TGTGCCAGCAGCGTAGGGGTCCTGTCTGAAGCTTTCTTT
CASSVGVLSEAFF
>-|TRBJ2-7|-|TRBV7-9
TGTGCCAGCAGCTTAGTGGCCTCCTACGAGCAGTACTTC
CASSLVASYEQYF
>-|TRBJ1-1|-|TRBV6-2/TRBV6-3
TGTGCCAGCAGTTATTCAGACAGCCAACCGGCCACTGAAGCTTTCTTT
CASSYSDSQPATEAFF
>TRBD1|TRBJ2-2|few|TRBV18
TGTGCCAGCTCACCAGAGGGACAGGGATCCACCGGGGAGCTGTTTTTT
CASSPEGQGSTGELFF
>TRBD1|TRBJ2-5|-|TRBV18
TGTGCCAGCTCATTAACCGGGACAGGGGGGGAGACCCAGTACTTC
CASSLTGTGGETQYF
>TRBD1|TRBJ1-3|-|TRBV10-3
TGTGCCATCAGTGGCTTGATGACAGGGACTGGAAACACCATATATTTT
CAISGLMTGTGNTIYF
>TRBD1|TRBJ1-2|-|TRBV25-1
TGTGCCAGCAGAAGACAGGGGACTAACTATGGCTACACCTTC
CASRRQGTNYGYTF
>TRBD1|TRBJ2-7|-|TRBV24-1
TGTGCCACCAGTGATCCGGGGACAGGTATCTACGAGCAGTACTTC
CATSDPGTGIYEQYF
>-|TRBJ1-3|-|TRBV7-9
TGTGCCAGCAGCTTAAATCCGCGCTGGGTCAGATCGTCTGGAAACACCATATATTTT
CASSLNPRWVRSSGNTIYF
>-|TRBJ2-7|-|TRBV28
TGTGCCAGCACGGGACGGGACTACGAGCAGTACTTC
CASTGRDYEQYF
>-|TRBJ1-1|-|TRBV24-1
TGTGCACCAGGGACGGGAAGAGTCGCTGAAGCTTTCTTT
CAPGTGRVAEAFF
>-|TRBJ2-7|-|TRBV7-2
TGTGCCAGCAGCTTAGGTGGGACTTACTACGAGCAGTACTTC
CASSLGGTYYEQYF
>-|TRBJ2-6|-|TRBV2
TGTGCCAGCAACCGGACCCCTCAGAGGGGGGCCAACGTCCTGACTTTC
CASNRTPQRGANVLTF
>-|TRBJ1-4|once|TRBV2
TGTGCCAGCACCCAGCGTGAAAAACTGTTTTTT
CASTQREKLFF
>-|TRBJ1-1|-|TRBV28
TGTGCCAGCAGCTCCTCGGGGGCAGGTGAAGCTTTCTTT
CASSSSGAGEAFF
>-|TRBJ2-7|-|TRBV6-2/TRBV6-3
TGTGCCAGCAGTTACTCTTGGGCGGTCTCCTACGAGCAGTACTTC
CASSYSWAVSYEQYF
>TRBD2|TRBJ2-5|few|TRBV5-5
TGTGCCAGCAGCTTTGGTAGCGGGGTGAAGGGGACCCAGTACTTC
CASSFGSGVKGTQYF
>-|TRBJ2-7|few|TRBV4-3
TGCGCCAGCAGCCAAGATACGGCAGCCTACGAGCAGTACTTC
CASSQDTAAYEQYF
>-|TRBJ2-7|-|TRBV5-1
TGCGCCAGCCGAAAGCAGGAAGAGCAGTACTTC
CASRKQEEQYF
>TRBD2|TRBJ2-3|-|TRBV6-4
TGTGCCAGCAGTGACTCCACAGCGGGGTTCATCACAGATACGCAGTATTTT
CASSDSTAGFITDTQYF
>TRBD1|TRBJ1-1|-|TRBV28
TGTGCCAGCAGTTTTATCCCGACAGGGGCTACCACTGAAGCTTTCTTT
CASSFIPTGATTEAFF
>TRBD1|TRBJ2-7|-|TRBV4-3
TGCGCCAGCAGCCAAGAGGGACAGGGAAACTACGAGCAGTACTTC
CASSQEGQGNYEQYF
>-|TRBJ1-1|-|TRBV2
TGTGCCAGCAGTACCCGCCGGGACACTGAAGCTTTCTTT
CASSTRRDTEAFF
>TRBD2|TRBJ2-1|-|TRBV3-1/TRBV3-2
TGTGCCAGCAGCCAACCCGGACTAGCTGAAAGGGAGCAGTTCTTC
CASSQPGLAEREQFF
>TRBD1|TRBJ1-5|-|TRBV5-4
TGTGCCAGCAGCACGGACAGGGCAGGGGCGCCCCAGCATTTT
CASSTDRAGAPQHF
>-|TRBJ1-1|-|TRBV20-1
TGCAGTGCTAGCGAATGGGAAGCTTTCTTT
CSASEWEAFF
>-|TRBJ2-1|-|TRBV4-3
TGCGCCAGCAGCCAGGAACCCTCGACTGCTAATGAGCAGTTCTTC
CASSQEPSTANEQFF
>-|TRBJ1-1|-|TRBV14
TGTGCCAGCAGTCCCTTCCCGGGTTGGACTGAAGCTTTCTTT
CASSPFPGWTEAFF
>-|TRBJ2-5|-|TRBV20-1
TGCAGTGCTAGTACCGACACGACGGGGACCCAGTACTTC
CSASTDTTGTQYF
>-|TRBJ1-5|many|TRBV18
TGTGCCAGCTCACCCGTGTCGAGCAATCAGCCCCAGCATTTT
CASSPVSSNQPQHF
>-|TRBJ2-2|-|TRBV25-1
TGTGCCAGCAGTGAAAGTTTGGCTCAACCCGGGGAGCTGTTTTTT
CASSESLAQPGELFF
>-|TRBJ1-1|few|TRBV5-1
TGCGCCAGCAGCTTGGAACCAAACACTGAAGCTTTCTTT
CASSLEPNTEAFF
>-|TRBJ2-1|once|TRBV2
TGTGCCAGCAGCTTGGGGCGGTCAAACAATGAGCAGTTCTTC
CASSLGRSNNEQFF
>-|TRBJ2-7|-|TRBV6-6
TGTGCCAGCAGTGCTGGCAGGGAGTACGAGCAGTACTTC
CASSAGREYEQYF
>TRBD1|TRBJ1-3|-|TRBV10-2
TGCGCCAGCAGCGGACAGGGGGGAGGTGGAAACACCATATATTTT
CASSGQGGGGNTIYF
>TRBD1|TRBJ2-7|once|TRBV28
TGTGCCAGCAGTTTAGCCCGGGACAGGGTTAGCGAGCAGTACTTC
CASSLARDRVSEQYF
>-|TRBJ2-7|-|TRBV29-1
TGCAGCGTTGCCCCGACAAACACCTACGAGCAGTACTTC
CSVAPTNTYEQYF
>-|TRBJ1-4|once|TRBV6-2/TRBV6-3
TGTGCCAGCAGTTCCTCGACAGGAATTAATGAAAAACTGTTTTTT
CASSSSTGINEKLFF
>TRBD2|TRBJ2-3|-|TRBV7-2
TGTGCCAGCAGCTTATACTTCCGGACTAGCGGAGATACGCAGTATTTT
CASSLYFRTSGDTQYF
>-|TRBJ1-3|-|TRBV7-8
TGTGCCAGCAGCTTAGCGGGAGGGGGGGCGTCTGGAAACACCATATATTTT
CASSLAGGGASGNTIYF
>TRBD2|TRBJ2-3|-|TRBV5-1
TGCGCCAGCAGCTTAGGGACTAGCGGTTACACAGATACGCAGTATTTT
CASSLGTSGYTDTQYF
>-|TRBJ2-4|-|TRBV18
TGTGCCAGCTCACCGGGGGTGGTCAAAAACATTCAGTACTTC
CASSPGVVKNIQYF
>-|TRBJ1-4|-|TRBV24-1
TGTGCCACCAGTGACGGGCCGGGGGAAGAAAAACTGTTTTTT
CATSDGPGEEKLFF
>-|TRBJ1-4|-|TRBV9
TGTGCCAGCAGCGTACAGGGAACTAATGAAAAACTGTTTTTT
CASSVQGTNEKLFF
>-|TRBJ2-5|-|TRBV5-4
TGTGCCAGCAGCTTGGGACAGATCCAAGAGACCCAGTACTTC
CASSLGQIQETQYF
>-|TRBJ2-2|-|TRBV3-1/TRBV3-2
TGTGCCAGCCGGTCCGGGACATCGAACACCGGGGAGCTGTTTTTT
CASRSGTSNTGELFF
>-|TRBJ1-4|-|TRBV5-1
TGCGCCAGCAGCTACGACAGGATTGCAACTAATGAAAAACTGTTTTTT
CASSYDRIATNEKLFF